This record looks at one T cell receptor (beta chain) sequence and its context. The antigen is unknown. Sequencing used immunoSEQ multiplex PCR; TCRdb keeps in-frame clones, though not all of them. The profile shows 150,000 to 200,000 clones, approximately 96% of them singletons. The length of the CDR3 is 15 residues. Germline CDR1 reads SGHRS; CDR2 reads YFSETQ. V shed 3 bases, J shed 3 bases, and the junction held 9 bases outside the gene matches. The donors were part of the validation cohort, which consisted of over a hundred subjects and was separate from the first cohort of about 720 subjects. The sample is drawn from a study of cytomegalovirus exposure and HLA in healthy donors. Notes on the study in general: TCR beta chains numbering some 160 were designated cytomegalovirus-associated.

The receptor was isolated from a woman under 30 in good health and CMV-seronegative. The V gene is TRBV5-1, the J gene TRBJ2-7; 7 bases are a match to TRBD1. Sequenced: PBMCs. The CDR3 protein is CASSSRQGRNYEQYF. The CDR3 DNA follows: TGCGCCAGCAGCTCACGACAGGGCAGGAACTACGAGCAGTACTTC.